What follows are 28 T cell receptor beta chains derived from one specimen sequenced in a study of blood T cell repertoires in COVID-19. Sequenced by immunoSEQ multiplex PCR; TCRdb stores in-frame clones only, minus some. This sample yields 45,000 to 55,000 clones, of which under 70% are seen a single time; about 8.1% belongs to the top ten. Sequences were obtained from peripheral blood. These receptors were taken from a woman between 65 and 79 years old with acute or convalescent COVID-19.

The chain has TRBV19 and TRBJ1-1; D uncertain. Trimming stripped 8 bases from V and 4 bases from J, with 20 bases between. The CDR3 runs 15 residues. Germline V lookup: CDR1 LNHDA, CDR2 SQIVND (reference sequence). This CDR3 reads CASSLEDRVTTEAFF. DNA for the CDR3: TGTGCCAGTTCCTTGGAGGATCGGGTAACCACTGAAGCTTTCTTT.

This clone was seen only a few times. The V gene is TRBV6-5, the J gene TRBJ1-1; 8 nucleotides line up with TRBD1. The V gene's germline CDR1 is MNHEY and CDR2 SVGAGI. V shed 1 base, J shed 4 bases, and the junction held 8 bases outside the gene matches. The CDR3 has 16 amino acids. The CDR3 spells CASSYFPGGSSTEAFF. In DNA form, the CDR3 reads TGTGCCAGCAGTTACTTCCCAGGGGGCTCGAGCACTGAAGCTTTCTTT.

This chain uses TRBV4-1 with TRBJ1-1; D is ambiguous. Germline CDR1 MGHRA, CDR2 YSYEKL. The CDR3 has 14 amino acids. Between the trimmed V and J ends, which lost 2 bases and 2 bases, there was a span of 9 bases. The CDR3 protein is CASSQLYSNTEAFF. CDR3 sequence (DNA): TGCGCCAGCAGCCAACTATACAGTAACACTGAAGCTTTCTTT.

The V gene is TRBV5-4, the J gene TRBJ2-7; 7 positions match TRBD2. Germline CDR1 reads SGHNT; CDR2 reads YYREEE (reference sequence). The CDR3 sequence is 14 residues long. Germline trimming cut 3 bases from V and 7 bases from J; bases unmatched to any gene: 10. Here the CDR3 reads CASSSGGAGGEQYF. CDR3 sequence (DNA): TGTGCCAGCAGCTCAGGAGGGGCCGGGGGGGAGCAGTACTTC.

The genes are TRBV29-1 and TRBJ2-3; the D is unclear. V dropped 4 bases and J dropped 6 bases, with 11 bases sitting between them. The CDR3 is 12 residues long. Per germline, CDR1 SQVTM and CDR2 ANQGSEA. CDR3 in amino acids: CSVVSVVDTQYF. CDR3 nucleotide sequence: TGCAGCGTTGTTTCAGTGGTGGATACGCAGTATTTT.

In this sample, this clone turned up once. The gene calls are TRBV24-1 and TRBJ2-1; 8 bases line up with TRBD2. The CDR3 loop spans 15 amino acids. Losses at the gene ends were 3 bases for V and 8 bases for J; bases not matched to a gene: 8. CDR1 is KGHDR and CDR2 is SFDVKD in the germline V gene. The CDR3 here is CATSDVAGGVDEQFF. The CDR3 DNA reads as TGTGCCACCAGTGATGTGGCGGGAGGTGTCGATGAGCAGTTCTTC.

This clone was found a few times. This chain links TRBV5-1 with TRBJ1-3; D remains unclear. Trimming shortened V by 5 bases and J by 0 bases, and 12 bases separated the two germline ends. In germline, CDR1 is SGHRS, CDR2 YFSETQ. The CDR3 extends over 15 amino acids. The CDR3 bases are TGCGCCAGCAGAGAAGACGGAGACTCTGGAAACACCATATATTTT. It encodes CASREDGDSGNTIYF.

This clone was picked up a small number of times. The J gene is TRBJ1-5, the V gene TRBV6-1; TRBD1 matches 11 bases. V lost 3 bases to trimming and J lost 1 base; unmatched junction nucleotides: 8. Germline V gives CDR1 MNHNS, CDR2 SASEGT. CDR3 size: 18 residues. The CDR3 coding sequence is TGTGCCAGCAGTGAGCGGACAGGGGGCAGCTTGAGCAATCAGCCCCAGCATTTT. Translated: CASSERTGGSLSNQPQHF.

The chain links TRBV27 to TRBJ2-3; 11 bases are a match to TRBD1. The trim removed 6 bases at V and 3 bases at J, leaving 5 bases unmatched. Looked up from germline, CDR1 is MNHEY and CDR2 is SMNVEV (reference sequence). The CDR3 has 15 residues. The CDR3 sequence: CASRERDRGTDTQYF. Written as DNA, the CDR3 is TGTGCCAGCAGGGAAAGGGACAGGGGGACAGATACGCAGTATTTT.

In this sample, this clone turned up a few times. The chain joins TRBV12-3 or TRBV12-4 to TRBJ1-1; TRBD1 matches at 7 bases. The CDR3 loop spans 12 amino acids. V shed 7 bases and J 4 bases; nucleotides not matched to a gene: 3. DNA of the CDR3: TGTGCCAGCAATCAGGGGGGCACTGAAGCTTTCTTT. It codes for CASNQGGTEAFF.

This chain links TRBV7-2 with TRBJ2-7; 13 nucleotides align to TRBD2. With V trimmed by 3 bases and J by 5 bases, 4 bases remained unmatched. Per the germline V gene, CDR1 is SGHTA and CDR2 is FQGNSA. This CDR3 contains 15 residues. For the CDR3, the DNA is TGTGCCAGCAGCTTCACTAGCGGGAGGGCCCACGAGCAGTACTTC. This sequence encodes CASSFTSGRAHEQYF.

This chain uses TRBV5-6 with TRBJ2-5; 7 nucleotides agree with TRBD1. Germline loops: CDR1 SGHDT, CDR2 YYEEEE. After removal of 2 bases from V and 5 bases from J, the junction contained 3 bases not matched to a gene. The length of the CDR3 is 13 residues. The CDR3, as DNA: TGTGCCAGCAGCTTCCGGGACAGTGAGACCCAGTACTTC. Translation: CASSFRDSETQYF.

The chain joins TRBV7-8 to TRBJ2-5; D is ambiguous. V was shortened by 5 bases and J by 4 bases, with 8 bases between the two germline ends. Looked up from germline, CDR1 is SGHVS and CDR2 is FQNEAQ. This CDR3 has 12 amino acids. DNA for the CDR3: TGTGCCAGCAGCCGCCGGAGAGAGACCCAGTACTTC. Protein product: CASSRRRETQYF.

The V call is TRBV11-3, the J call TRBJ1-1; D is perhaps TRBD1 (5 bases). CDR3 length equals 13 residues. V lost 0 bases to trimming and J lost 6 bases, with 8 bases between them. Looked up from germline, CDR1 is SGHNT and CDR2 is YENEEA. This chain's CDR3 is CASSLDREAEAFF. Written as DNA, the CDR3 is TGTGCCAGCAGCTTAGACAGGGAGGCTGAAGCTTTCTTT.

This rearrangement joins TRBV2 to TRBJ2-3, with TRBD1 identical over 9 bases. Germline V gene sequence: CDR1 SNHLY, CDR2 FYNNEI. The CDR3 has 15 amino acids. With V trimmed by 5 bases and J by 0 bases, 3 bases remained unmatched. DNA of the CDR3: TGTGCCAGCAGTTCAGACAGGGGGAGCACAGATACGCAGTATTTT. Translated: CASSSDRGSTDTQYF.

This clone occurred once. This rearrangement joins TRBV6-6 to TRBJ1-1, with 9 bases fitting TRBD1. The CDR3 has 16 residues. The germline gives CDR1 MNHNY, CDR2 SVGAGI (reference sequence). V lost 4 bases and J lost 1; bases outside the gene matches: 7. The CDR3 is CASSSRPGQGNTEAFF. The CDR3 region has the DNA TGTGCCAGCAGTTCCCGCCCGGGACAGGGGAACACTGAAGCTTTCTTT.

The chain has TRBV5-1 and TRBJ2-2; 9 bases are shared with TRBD1. Germline lookup yields CDR1 SGHRS and CDR2 YFSETQ. The junction had 3 bases not matched to a gene; V was cut back by 0 bases and J by 6 bases. This CDR3 is built from 15 residues. The CDR3 here is CASSLGTGASGELFF. CDR3 sequence (DNA): TGCGCCAGCAGCTTGGGGACAGGGGCTTCCGGGGAGCTGTTTTTT.

The rearrangement uses TRBV5-1 and TRBJ2-1, with TRBD1 matching over 7 bases. Germline V gene data show CDR1 as SGHRS and CDR2 as YFSETQ. This CDR3 comprises 15 residues. Losses at the gene ends were 4 bases for V and 4 bases for J; bases not matched to a gene: 8. The CDR3 DNA follows: TGCGCCAGCAGCCAGGGGGACAGCCCTTACAATGAGCAGTTCTTC. Translating it yields CASSQGDSPYNEQFF.

This clone was seen only once. The CDR3 DNA follows: TGTGCCTGGAGTGTACTAGAGGGCTACTCTAACTATGGCTACACCTTC. It yields the protein CAWSVLEGYSNYGYTF. This chain connects TRBV30 to TRBJ1-2; D remains unclear. The CDR3 is 16 residues long. Trimming took 0 bases from V and 0 from J, leaving 14 bases between them. Germline V gives CDR1 GTSNPN, CDR2 SVGIG (reference sequence).

The chain uses TRBV6-5 and TRBJ2-4; 7 positions agree with TRBD1. V dropped 4 bases and J dropped 8; count of bases not matched to a gene: 8. Looked up from germline, CDR1 is MNHEY and CDR2 is SVGAGI. The CDR3 loop spans 14 amino acids. The CDR3 region is CASSWTGHGDIQYF. The DNA of the CDR3 is TGTGCCAGCAGTTGGACAGGTCATGGGGACATTCAGTACTTC.

This clone was seen a few times. The genes are TRBV7-8 and TRBJ1-1, with 7 bases matching TRBD1. CDR1 SGHVS and CDR2 FQNEAQ come from the germline V gene. This CDR3 is built from 13 residues. Trimming took 5 bases from V and 5 from J; bases not matched to a gene: 5. CDR3 sequence reads: CASSPQTGTEAFF. The CDR3 bases are TGTGCCAGCAGCCCCCAGACAGGGACTGAAGCTTTCTTT. Full variable domain (rest looked up from reference TRBV7-8 and TRBJ1-1): GAGVSQSPRYKVAKRGQDVALRCDPISGHVSLFWYQQALGQGPEFLTYFQNEAQLDKSGLPSDRFFAERPEGSVSTLKIQRTQQEDSAVYLCASSPQTGTEAFFGQGTRLTVV.

The V and J genes are TRBV6-5 and TRBJ1-2, with D maybe TRBD1 (5 bases). The germline CDR1 and CDR2 sequences are MNHEY and SVGAGI. CDR3 length: 13 residues. Between the trimmed V and J ends, which lost 8 bases and 1 base, there was a span of 11 bases. The CDR3 nucleotides are TGTGCCAGCGCAAGGGGATTTAACTATGGCTACACCTTC. It specifies CASARGFNYGYTF.

This chain uses TRBV7-6 with TRBJ1-6, with TRBD1 identical over 10 bases. Per the germline V gene, CDR1 is SGHVS and CDR2 is FNYEAQ. V lost 3 bases and J lost 8; bases outside the gene matches: 1. The length of the CDR3 is 14 residues. DNA for the CDR3: TGTGCCAGCAGCTTTGGGACAGGGGATTCACCCCTCCACTTT. Translated: CASSFGTGDSPLHF.

CDR3 amino acids: CASSSPGTYEQYF. The CDR3 bases are TGTGCCAGCAGCTCGCCCGGTACGTACGAGCAGTACTTC. The J gene is TRBJ2-7, the V gene TRBV6-2 or TRBV6-3; D remains ambiguous. This CDR3 spans 13 amino acids. Looked up from germline, CDR1 is MNHEY and CDR2 is SVGEGT. Trimming stripped 6 bases from V and 4 bases from J, with 13 bases between.

The J gene is TRBJ2-7, the V gene TRBV3-1 (or the pseudogene TRBV3-2), with TRBD2 matching over 8 bases. This CDR3 contains 15 residues. The ends lost 6 bases at V and 3 bases at J; junction bases unmatched: 10. Germline CDR1 and CDR2: LGHDT and YNNKEL (reference sequence). This CDR3 is CASSLGGAFIYEQYF. CDR3 coding DNA: TGTGCCAGCAGTCTCGGGGGGGCCTTCATCTACGAGCAGTACTTC.

This clone was seen only a few times. The chain joins TRBV11-2 to TRBJ2-3, with 7 bases fitting TRBD1. The germline V gene encodes CDR1 SGHAT and CDR2 FQNNGV. CDR3 length: 14 amino acids. V shed 4 bases and J 4 bases; nucleotides not matched to a gene: 5. Here the CDR3 DNA reads TGTGCCAGCAGCTCCCAGGGGGAGTCAGATACGCAGTATTTT. Translated: CASSSQGESDTQYF.

CDR3 region: CASSPRQGGYGYTF. DNA of the CDR3: TGTGCCAGCAGCCCTCGGCAGGGGGGTTATGGCTACACCTTC. The rearrangement joins TRBV28 to TRBJ1-2, with 7 nucleotides matching TRBD1. The CDR3 is 14 residues long. Trimming took 6 bases from V and 5 from J; bases not matched to a gene: 9. Germline-derived CDR1 and CDR2 are MDHEN and SYDVKM.

This clone was found once. The CDR3 protein is CASSPTPGLGVEQFF. DNA of the CDR3: TGTGCCAGCAGCCCCACTCCGGGACTAGGGGTTGAGCAGTTCTTC. The gene calls are TRBV14 and TRBJ2-1; TRBD2 aligns across 8 bases. The germline V gene has CDR1 SGHDN and CDR2 FVKESK. V gave up 4 bases and J gave up 9 bases; unmatched junction bases: 11. The CDR3 runs 15 residues.